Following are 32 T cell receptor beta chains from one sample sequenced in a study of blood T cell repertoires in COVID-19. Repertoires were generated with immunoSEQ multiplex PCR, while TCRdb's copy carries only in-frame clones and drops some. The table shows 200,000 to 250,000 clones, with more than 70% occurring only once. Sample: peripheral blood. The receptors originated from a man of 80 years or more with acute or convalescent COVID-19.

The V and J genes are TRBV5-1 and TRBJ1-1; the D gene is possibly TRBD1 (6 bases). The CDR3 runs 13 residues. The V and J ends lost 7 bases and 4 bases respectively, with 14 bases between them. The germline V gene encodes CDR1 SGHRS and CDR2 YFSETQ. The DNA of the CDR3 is TGCGCCAGCGGAAGGGGGGAGGGCACTGAAGCTTTCTTT. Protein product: CASGRGEGTEAFF.

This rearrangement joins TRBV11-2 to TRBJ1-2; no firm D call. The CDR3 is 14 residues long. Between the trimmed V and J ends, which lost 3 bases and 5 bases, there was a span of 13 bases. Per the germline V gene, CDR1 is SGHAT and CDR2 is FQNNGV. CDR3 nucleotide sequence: TGTGCCAGCAGCTTCCTCGGGAGCTTATATGGCTACACCTTC. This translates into CASSFLGSLYGYTF.

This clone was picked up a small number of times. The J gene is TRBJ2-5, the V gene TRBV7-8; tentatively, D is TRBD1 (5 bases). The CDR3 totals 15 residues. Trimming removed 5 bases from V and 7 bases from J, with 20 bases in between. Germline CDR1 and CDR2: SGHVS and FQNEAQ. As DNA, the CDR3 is TGTGCCAGCAGCCCAAATACAGGAACAGATGGGACCCAGTACTTC. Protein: CASSPNTGTDGTQYF.

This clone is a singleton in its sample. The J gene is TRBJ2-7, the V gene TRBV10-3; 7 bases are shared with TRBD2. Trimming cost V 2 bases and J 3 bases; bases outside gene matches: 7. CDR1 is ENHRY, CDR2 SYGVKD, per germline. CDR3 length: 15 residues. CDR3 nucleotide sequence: TGTGCCATCAGTGAGGCCCTGGGGGGGAGCTACGAGCAGTACTTC. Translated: CAISEALGGSYEQYF.

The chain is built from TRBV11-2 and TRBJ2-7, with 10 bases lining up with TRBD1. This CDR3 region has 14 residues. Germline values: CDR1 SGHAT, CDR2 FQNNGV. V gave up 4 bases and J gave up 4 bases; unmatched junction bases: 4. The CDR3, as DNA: TGTGCCAGCAGCTCCGGGACAGGGGAATACGAGCAGTACTTC. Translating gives CASSSGTGEYEQYF.

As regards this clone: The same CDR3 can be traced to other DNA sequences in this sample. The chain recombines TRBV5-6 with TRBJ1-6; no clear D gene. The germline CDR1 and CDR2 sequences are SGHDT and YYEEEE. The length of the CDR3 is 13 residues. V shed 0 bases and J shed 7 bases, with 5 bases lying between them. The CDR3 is CASSLAGNSPLHF. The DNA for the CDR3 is TGTGCCAGCAGCTTGGCCGGGAATTCACCCCTCCACTTT.

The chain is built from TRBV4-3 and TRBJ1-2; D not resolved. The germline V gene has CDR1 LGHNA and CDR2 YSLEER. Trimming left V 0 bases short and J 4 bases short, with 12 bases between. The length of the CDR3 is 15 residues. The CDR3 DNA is TGCGCCAGCAGCCAAGATTCCGGGGAATCCTATGGCTACACCTTC. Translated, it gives CASSQDSGESYGYTF.

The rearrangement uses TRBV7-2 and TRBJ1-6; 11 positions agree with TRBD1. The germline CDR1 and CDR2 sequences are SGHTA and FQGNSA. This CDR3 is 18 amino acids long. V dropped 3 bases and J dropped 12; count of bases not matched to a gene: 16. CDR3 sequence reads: CASSFYSSSSGQGEPLHF. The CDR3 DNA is TGTGCCAGCAGCTTTTATTCTTCCAGTTCGGGACAGGGGGAACCCCTCCACTTT.

The CDR3 nucleotides are TGTGCCAGCAGCCCCGGGGGACGGACCGGGGAGCTGTTTTTT. Its protein is CASSPGGRTGELFF. V and J are TRBV3-1 (or the pseudogene TRBV3-2) and TRBJ2-2; a possible D gene is TRBD2 (6 bases). Germline V gene lookup returns CDR1 LGHDT and CDR2 YNNKEL (reference sequence). This CDR3 comprises 14 residues. The ends were cut back, 4 bases at V and 5 bases at J, with 11 bases in the middle.

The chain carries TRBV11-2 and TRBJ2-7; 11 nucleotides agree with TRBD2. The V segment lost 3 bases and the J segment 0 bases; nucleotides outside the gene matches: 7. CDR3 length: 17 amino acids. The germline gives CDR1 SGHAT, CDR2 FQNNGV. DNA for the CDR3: TGTGCCAGCAGCTTGAGGGGACTAGCGGTCAGCTCCTACGAGCAGTACTTC. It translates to CASSLRGLAVSSYEQYF.

Written as DNA, the CDR3 is TGCGCCAGTACCGGACAGCAAGATACGCAGTATTTT. Its protein product is CASTGQQDTQYF. The chain couples TRBV5-1 to TRBJ2-3; perhaps TRBD1 as D (6 bases). V lost 8 bases and J lost 5, with 12 bases in between. Germline V gene data show CDR1 as SGHRS and CDR2 as YFSETQ. The CDR3 runs to 12 residues.

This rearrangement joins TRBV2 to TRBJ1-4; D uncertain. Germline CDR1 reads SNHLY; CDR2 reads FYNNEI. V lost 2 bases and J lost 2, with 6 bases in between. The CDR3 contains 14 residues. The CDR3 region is CASSETPTNEKLFF. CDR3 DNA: TGTGCCAGCAGTGAAACACCTACTAATGAAAAACTGTTTTTT.

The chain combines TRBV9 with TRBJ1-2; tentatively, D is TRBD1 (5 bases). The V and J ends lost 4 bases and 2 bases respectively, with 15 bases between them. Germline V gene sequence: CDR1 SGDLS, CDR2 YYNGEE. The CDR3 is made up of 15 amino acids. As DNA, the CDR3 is TGTGCCAGCAGCCCCCGATCGACAGTGAACTATGGCTACACCTTC. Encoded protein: CASSPRSTVNYGYTF.

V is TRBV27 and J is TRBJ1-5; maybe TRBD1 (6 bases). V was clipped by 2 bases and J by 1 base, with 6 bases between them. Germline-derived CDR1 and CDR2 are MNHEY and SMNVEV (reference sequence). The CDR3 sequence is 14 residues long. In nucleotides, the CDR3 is TGTGCCAGCAGTTTACAGGGGAGCAATCAGCCCCAGCATTTT. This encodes CASSLQGSNQPQHF.

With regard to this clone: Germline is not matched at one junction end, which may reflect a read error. The CDR3 sequence is CASSLGGLALNF. The CDR3, as DNA: TGTGCCAGCAGTTTAGGGGGACTAGCGCTAAACTTC. The chain recombines TRBV12-3 or TRBV12-4 with TRBJ2-7; 10 bases align to TRBD2. This CDR3 is 12 amino acids long.

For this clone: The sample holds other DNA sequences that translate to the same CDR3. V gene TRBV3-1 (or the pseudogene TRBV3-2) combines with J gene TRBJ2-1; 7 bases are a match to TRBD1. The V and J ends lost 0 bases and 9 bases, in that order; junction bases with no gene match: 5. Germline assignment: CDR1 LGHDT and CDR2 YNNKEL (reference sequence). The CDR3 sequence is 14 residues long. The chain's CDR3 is CASSQDRGMGEQFF. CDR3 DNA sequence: TGTGCCAGCAGCCAAGACAGGGGGATGGGTGAGCAGTTCTTC.

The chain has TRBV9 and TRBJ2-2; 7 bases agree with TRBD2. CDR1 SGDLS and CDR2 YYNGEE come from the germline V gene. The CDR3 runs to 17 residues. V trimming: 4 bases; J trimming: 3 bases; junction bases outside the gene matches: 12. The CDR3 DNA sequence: TGTGCCAGCAGCCCAGGAGATAGCGGGCGTCACACCGGGGAGCTGTTTTTT. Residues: CASSPGDSGRHTGELFF.

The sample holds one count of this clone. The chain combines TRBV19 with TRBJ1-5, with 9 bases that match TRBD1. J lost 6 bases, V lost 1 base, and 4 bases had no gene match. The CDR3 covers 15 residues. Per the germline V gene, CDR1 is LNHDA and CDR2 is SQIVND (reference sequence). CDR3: CASSIADRGTQPQHF. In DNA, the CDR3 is TGTGCCAGTAGTATAGCTGACAGGGGGACTCAGCCCCAGCATTTT.

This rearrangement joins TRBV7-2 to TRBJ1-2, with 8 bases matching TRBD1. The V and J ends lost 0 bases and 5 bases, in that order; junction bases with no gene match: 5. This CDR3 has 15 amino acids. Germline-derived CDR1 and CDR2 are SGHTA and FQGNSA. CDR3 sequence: CASSLAGQGNYGYTF. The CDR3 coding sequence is TGTGCCAGCAGCTTAGCAGGACAGGGCAATTATGGCTACACCTTC.

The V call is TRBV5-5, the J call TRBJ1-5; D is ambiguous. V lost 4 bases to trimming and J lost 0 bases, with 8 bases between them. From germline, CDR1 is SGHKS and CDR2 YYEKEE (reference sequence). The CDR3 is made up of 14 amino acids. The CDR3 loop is CASSPTYSNQPQHF. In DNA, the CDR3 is TGTGCCAGCAGCCCAACTTATAGCAATCAGCCCCAGCATTTT.

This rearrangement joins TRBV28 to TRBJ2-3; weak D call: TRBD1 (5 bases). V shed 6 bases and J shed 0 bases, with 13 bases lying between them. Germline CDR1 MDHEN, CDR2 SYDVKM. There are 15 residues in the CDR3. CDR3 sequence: CASRTGAASTDTQYF. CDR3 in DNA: TGTGCCAGCAGGACTGGGGCCGCTAGCACAGATACGCAGTATTTT.

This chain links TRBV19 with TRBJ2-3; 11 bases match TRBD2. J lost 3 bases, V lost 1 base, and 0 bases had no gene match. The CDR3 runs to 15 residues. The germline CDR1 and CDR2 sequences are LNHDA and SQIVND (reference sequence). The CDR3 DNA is TGTGCCAGTAGTATAGGACTAGCGGGGACAGATACGCAGTATTTT. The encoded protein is CASSIGLAGTDTQYF.

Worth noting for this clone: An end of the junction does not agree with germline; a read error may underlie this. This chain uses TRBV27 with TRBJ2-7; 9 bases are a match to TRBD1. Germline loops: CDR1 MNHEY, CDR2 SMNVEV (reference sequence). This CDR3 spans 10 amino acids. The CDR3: CASSPDRGDF. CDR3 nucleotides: TGTGCCAGCAGCCCGGACAGGGGAGACTTC.

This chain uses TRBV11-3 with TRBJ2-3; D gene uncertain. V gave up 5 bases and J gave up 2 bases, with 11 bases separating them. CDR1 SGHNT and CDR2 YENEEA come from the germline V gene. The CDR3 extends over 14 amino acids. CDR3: CASSPSLVTDTQYF. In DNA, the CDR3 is TGTGCCAGCAGCCCCTCACTTGTCACAGATACGCAGTATTTT.

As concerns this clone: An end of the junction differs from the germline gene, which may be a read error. The CDR3 coding sequence is TGTGCCAGCACCTTAGGACTAGCGGGACTCGGGGGCAATGAGCAGTTCTTC. Its translation is CASTLGLAGLGGNEQFF. The J gene is TRBJ2-1, the V gene TRBV7-8, with TRBD2 identical over 12 bases. Germline assignment: CDR1 SGHVS and CDR2 FQNEAQ. CDR3 length equals 17 residues.

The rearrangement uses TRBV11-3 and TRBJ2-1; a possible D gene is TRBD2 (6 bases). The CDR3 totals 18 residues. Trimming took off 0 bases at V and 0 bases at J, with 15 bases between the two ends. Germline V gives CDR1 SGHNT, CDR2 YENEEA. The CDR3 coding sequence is TGTGCCAGCAGCTTAGATGATTGGGACTTCGACTCCTACAATGAGCAGTTCTTC. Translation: CASSLDDWDFDSYNEQFF.

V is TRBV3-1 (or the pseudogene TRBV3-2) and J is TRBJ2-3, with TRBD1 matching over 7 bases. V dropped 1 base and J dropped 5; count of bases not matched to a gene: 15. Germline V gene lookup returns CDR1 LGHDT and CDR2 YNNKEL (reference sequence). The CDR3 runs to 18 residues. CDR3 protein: CASSQALDRARSRDTQYF. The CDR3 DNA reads TGTGCCAGCAGCCAAGCTCTCGACAGGGCCCGATCGAGAGATACGCAGTATTTT.

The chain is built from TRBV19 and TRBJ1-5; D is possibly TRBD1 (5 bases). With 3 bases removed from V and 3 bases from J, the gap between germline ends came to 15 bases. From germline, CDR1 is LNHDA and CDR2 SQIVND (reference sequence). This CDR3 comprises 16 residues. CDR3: CASSIGAGPFNQPQHF. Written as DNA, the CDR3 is TGTGCCAGTAGTATCGGAGCAGGGCCGTTCAATCAGCCCCAGCATTTT.

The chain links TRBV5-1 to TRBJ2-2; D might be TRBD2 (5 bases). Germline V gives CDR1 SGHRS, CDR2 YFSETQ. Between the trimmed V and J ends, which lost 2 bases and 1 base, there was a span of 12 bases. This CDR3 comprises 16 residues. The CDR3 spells CASSFLFGGNTGELFF. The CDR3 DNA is TGCGCCAGCAGCTTCTTATTTGGAGGGAACACCGGGGAGCTGTTTTTT.

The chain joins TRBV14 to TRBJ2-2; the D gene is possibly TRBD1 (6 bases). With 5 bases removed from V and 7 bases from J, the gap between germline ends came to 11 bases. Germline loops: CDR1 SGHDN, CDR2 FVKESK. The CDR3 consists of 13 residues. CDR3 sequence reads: CASSFRGGGELFF. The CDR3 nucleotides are TGTGCCAGCAGCTTCAGGGGTGGCGGGGAGCTGTTTTTT.

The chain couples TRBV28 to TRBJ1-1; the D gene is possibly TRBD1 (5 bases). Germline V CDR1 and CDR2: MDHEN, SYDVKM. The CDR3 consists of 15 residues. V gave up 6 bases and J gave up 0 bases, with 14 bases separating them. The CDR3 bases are TGTGCCAGCAGATCACCGGGACTCATGAACACTGAAGCTTTCTTT. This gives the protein CASRSPGLMNTEAFF. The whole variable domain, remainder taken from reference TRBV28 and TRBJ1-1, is DVKVTQSSRYLVKRTGEKVFLECVQDMDHENMFWYRQDPGLGLRLIYFSYDVKMKEKGDIPEGYSVSREKKERFSLILESASTNQTSMYLCASRSPGLMNTEAFFGQGTRLTVV.

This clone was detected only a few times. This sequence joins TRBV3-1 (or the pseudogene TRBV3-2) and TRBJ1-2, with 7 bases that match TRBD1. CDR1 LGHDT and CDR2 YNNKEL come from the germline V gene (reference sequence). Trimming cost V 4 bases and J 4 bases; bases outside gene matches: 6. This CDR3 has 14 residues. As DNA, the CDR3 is TGTGCCAGCAGCCTAACAGGGGCGATCTATGGCTACACCTTC. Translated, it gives CASSLTGAIYGYTF.